Presented here are 17 T cell receptor beta chains from one specimen sequenced in a study of blood T cell repertoires in COVID-19. Clones were read by immunoSEQ multiplex PCR, and TCRdb kept only the in-frame ones, dropping some. The data show about 64,000 clones, about nine tenths seen once. Source material: peripheral blood. These receptors all stem from a man aged 45-65 years with active COVID-19.

The chain employs TRBV28 and TRBJ1-5, with a weak D call TRBD1 (6 bases). The V end was cut by 1 base, the J end by 9 bases, with 13 bases between. This CDR3 region has 14 residues. Germline values: CDR1 MDHEN, CDR2 SYDVKM. As DNA, the CDR3 is TGTGCCAGCAGTTTATCGGCAGGGGATCCGCCCCAGCATTTT. Protein sequence: CASSLSAGDPPQHF.

The chain carries TRBV2 and TRBJ1-1; D is uncertain. Trimming left V 7 bases short and J 0 bases short, with 15 bases between. CDR1 is SNHLY, CDR2 FYNNEI, per germline. The CDR3 is made up of 15 amino acids. CDR3 DNA sequence: TGTGCCAGCACCAAGAGTGAGGCGGTGAACACTGAAGCTTTCTTT. Its translation is CASTKSEAVNTEAFF. Variable domain in full (rest from reference TRBV2 and TRBJ1-1): EPEVTQTPSHQVTQMGQEVILRCVPISNHLYFYWYRQILGQKVEFLVSFYNNEISEKSEIFDDQFSVERPDGSNFTLKIRSTKLEDSAMYFCASTKSEAVNTEAFFGQGTRLTVV.

V gene TRBV5-6 combines with J gene TRBJ2-5; 8 bases match TRBD1. The germline V gene has CDR1 SGHDT and CDR2 YYEEEE. The CDR3 has 17 amino acids. The junction had 9 bases not matched to a gene; V was cut back by 0 bases and J by 2 bases. CDR3 region: CASSLAWAGGRQETQYF. The CDR3 DNA sequence: TGTGCCAGCAGCTTGGCGTGGGCAGGGGGCCGGCAAGAGACCCAGTACTTC.

The chain links TRBV18 to TRBJ2-5; TRBD1 aligns across 12 bases. V gave up 4 bases and J gave up 1 base; unmatched junction bases: 7. This CDR3 comprises 17 residues. CDR1 KGHSH and CDR2 LQKENI come from the germline V gene. The CDR3 spells CASSQGQGAILQETQYF. DNA of the CDR3: TGTGCCAGCTCACAGGGACAGGGGGCTATCCTCCAAGAGACCCAGTACTTC. Variable domain in full (rest from reference TRBV18 and TRBJ2-5): NAGVMQNPRHLVRRRGQEARLRCSPMKGHSHVYWYRQLPEEGLKFMVYLQKENIIDESGMPKERFSAEFPKEGPSILRIQQVVRGDSAAYFCASSQGQGAILQETQYFGPGTRLLVL.

V usage is TRBV3-1 (or the pseudogene TRBV3-2) and J usage is TRBJ2-7, with a tentative D call TRBD1 (6 bases). The germline V gene encodes CDR1 LGHDT and CDR2 YNNKEL (reference sequence). The CDR3 consists of 14 residues. Trimming shortened V by 4 bases and J by 4 bases, and 14 bases separated the two germline ends. CDR3 sequence reads: CASSRGHRAYEQYF. The CDR3 region has the DNA TGTGCCAGCAGCCGGGGACATCGAGCATACGAGCAGTACTTC.

This clone was seen only a few times. The rearrangement links TRBV7-9 to TRBJ2-5; 7 bases are shared with TRBD1. CDR1 SEHNR and CDR2 FQNEAQ come from the germline V gene (reference sequence). The CDR3 is made up of 16 amino acids. V dropped 7 bases and J dropped 2; count of bases not matched to a gene: 13. The CDR3 bases are TGTGCCAGCAATCATGGGACAGTCGGGGTTCAAGAGACCCAGTACTTC. Its protein product is CASNHGTVGVQETQYF. Based on the CDR3 plus reference TRBV7-9 and TRBJ2-5, the full variable domain is DTGVSQNPRHKITKRGQNVTFRCDPISEHNRLYWYRQTLGQGPEFLTYFQNEAQLEKSRLLSDRFSAERPKGSFSTLEIQRTEQGDSAMYLCASNHGTVGVQETQYFGPGTRLLVL.

The rearrangement joins TRBV23-1 to TRBJ1-5; TRBD1 matches 7 bases. TRBV23-1 is an ORF, with its function uncertain. J lost 0 bases, V lost 2 bases, and 13 bases had no gene match. The CDR3 totals 19 residues. CDR3 DNA: TGCGCCAGCAGTCAACCACAGGGGCTCCTATGGGATAGCAATCAGCCCCAGCATTTT. Protein product: CASSQPQGLLWDSNQPQHF.

The CDR3 reads CASLPAQGQSSGNTIYF. The CDR3 DNA sequence: TGCGCCAGCCTTCCCGCACAGGGACAGAGCTCTGGAAACACCATATATTTT. The rearrangement uses TRBV23-1 and TRBJ1-3; 7 nucleotides agree with TRBD1. Being an ORF, TRBV23-1 has a function that is uncertain. This CDR3 has 17 amino acids. J was trimmed by 0 bases and V by 8 bases; bases with no gene match: 13.

This clone appeared a single time. This chain links TRBV7-2 with TRBJ2-7, with TRBD1 as a possible D gene (5 bases). The CDR3 sequence is 15 residues long. V shed 5 bases and J shed 4 bases, with 18 bases lying between them. Germline V gene data show CDR1 as SGHTA and CDR2 as FQGNSA. The CDR3 sequence is CASSRTGSTKYEQYF. CDR3 DNA sequence: TGTGCCAGCAGCCGCACAGGCTCAACGAAATACGAGCAGTACTTC.

The chain combines TRBV5-8 with TRBJ2-7; D perhaps matches TRBD1 (6 bases). CDR1 is SGHTS and CDR2 is YDEGEE in the germline V gene. The CDR3 spans 16 residues. V lost 4 bases, J lost 1 base, and 18 bases lay in between. DNA of the CDR3: TGTGCCAGCAGCCTTCACACCGGGACACAATCCTACGAGCAGTACTTC. Translating gives CASSLHTGTQSYEQYF.

The V and J genes are TRBV28 and TRBJ1-2, with D unresolved. V was pared by 5 bases and J by 0 bases, with 19 bases between. Germline V gene data show CDR1 as MDHEN and CDR2 as SYDVKM. This CDR3 has 17 amino acids. For the CDR3, the DNA is TGTGCCAGCAGTACCCCCGGGAAGGGCCTCGCTAACTATGGCTACACCTTC. It is translated as CASSTPGKGLANYGYTF.

V usage is TRBV6-2 or TRBV6-3 and J usage is TRBJ2-2, with 11 bases that match TRBD2. CDR1 and CDR2 (germline): MNHEY, SVGEGT. V lost 4 bases to trimming and J lost 0 bases; unmatched junction nucleotides: 10. The length of the CDR3 is 19 residues. CDR3 DNA: TGTGCCAGCAGTTCCAATCTCAGACTAGCGGGAACGAACACCGGGGAGCTGTTTTTT. Its translation: CASSSNLRLAGTNTGELFF.

The CDR3, as DNA: TGTGCCAGCCGGGGGGCCTTAGATACGCAGTATTTT. Encoded protein: CASRGALDTQYF. The chain recombines TRBV27 with TRBJ2-3, with D possibly being TRBD2 (7 bases). The CDR3 is 12 amino acids. Germline values: CDR1 MNHEY, CDR2 SMNVEV (reference sequence). The V gene lost 8 bases and the J gene lost 5 bases, with 11 bases spanning the gap.

The chain employs TRBV7-2 and TRBJ2-4, with 11 bases that match TRBD2. The V segment lost 1 base and the J segment 4 bases; nucleotides outside the gene matches: 6. The CDR3 has 17 amino acids. The V gene's germline CDR1 is SGHTA and CDR2 FQGNSA. CDR3 DNA: TGTGCCAGCAGCTTAGTGGGACTAGCGGATGGGAAAAACATTCAGTACTTC. This gives the protein CASSLVGLADGKNIQYF.

The chain uses TRBV6-2 or TRBV6-3 and TRBJ2-1; 8 bases align to TRBD2. Germline V gene data show CDR1 as MNHEY and CDR2 as SVGEGT. This CDR3 has 19 residues. The J segment lost 6 bases and the V segment lost 2 bases, leaving 18 bases of the junction unmatched. CDR3 sequence reads: CASSYRTLGAGGEGNEQFF. In DNA, the CDR3 is TGTGCCAGCAGTTACCGCACGCTGGGGGCGGGGGGAGAAGGCAATGAGCAGTTCTTC.

The gene calls are TRBV7-2 and TRBJ2-7; 8 bases fit TRBD1. The germline gives CDR1 SGHTA, CDR2 FQGNSA. The CDR3 has 16 amino acids. With V trimmed by 5 bases and J by 5 bases, 14 bases remained unmatched. CDR3 nucleotide sequence: TGTGCCAGCAGCACAGCTGGCAGGGGGCGCGTCAACGAGCAGTACTTC. This codes for CASSTAGRGRVNEQYF. Looking up the rest from reference TRBV7-2 and TRBJ2-7 gives the full variable domain: GAGVSQSPSNKVTEKGKDVELRCDPISGHTALYWYRQSLGQGLEFLIYFQGNSAPDKSGLPSDRFSAERTGGSVSTLTIQRTQQEDSAVYLCASSTAGRGRVNEQYFGPGTRLTVT.

This clone has only a few counts. This rearrangement joins TRBV28 to TRBJ1-6, with D maybe TRBD1 (6 bases). Per germline, CDR1 MDHEN and CDR2 SYDVKM. CDR3 length: 14 amino acids. V was trimmed by 0 bases and J by 10 bases, leaving 10 bases between them. DNA of the CDR3: TGTGCCAGCAGTTTATGGCAGGGGAACTCACCCCTCCACTTT. It codes for CASSLWQGNSPLHF.